The source of this TCR beta chain is a study of T-cell memory formation after mild COVID-19. Across the whole study: TCR clustering was largely donor specific. The study, taken as a whole, reports: Within pre-infection memory, some responding clones were found, suggesting cross-reactive memory joined. Clones which contracted sat mainly in CM and EM if CD4+, and in EMRA if CD8+.

This clonotype was found a few times. Its cognate antigen is unknown. After 5'RACE with constant-segment primers, TCR alpha and TCR beta cDNA libraries carrying sample barcodes and UMIs were obtained. TCRdb recomputed calls from the 5' RACE reads with MiXCR, one row per CDR3 protein. The sample lists 65,000 to 95,000 distinct CDR3 sequences, 10% to 15% occurring once. The receptor was derived from a man in his late teens or twenties who had mild COVID-19 (a few samples of this study predate the infection). Cell type and time point are not known. Sequencing was performed on PBMCs or a T cell subset sorted from them (not recorded which).

CDR3 sequence: CASSPPGIGKTDTQYF. The CDR3 DNA sequence: TGTGCCAGCAGCCCCCCTGGGATTGGAAAAACAGATACGCAGTATTTT. This sequence joins TRBV7-9 and TRBJ2-3; D remains unclear. The CDR3 length is 16 residues. Germline CDR1 SEHNR, CDR2 FQNEAQ (reference sequence). Trimming pared 5 bases from V and 3 bases from J, leaving 18 bases between.